These 2 T cell receptor beta chains were sequenced from one sample in a study of shared clonotypes between healthy human individuals. Method: immunoSEQ multiplex PCR; TCRdb's copy keeps in-frame clones and lacks some. The sample holds some 700,000 clones, around 91% seen once. Sample: memory CD8+ T cells from PBMCs. Noted subset: CD45RO+ cells pooled with CCR7-negative TemRA cells. The receptors were gathered from a man aged 18 to 29 in good health. Some clones in this sample may be carry-over from other donors' samples.

This clone came up a few times. This rearrangement joins TRBV14 to TRBJ2-4, with D unclear. V was shortened by 0 bases and J by 10 bases, with 13 bases between the two germline ends. Germline V CDR1 and CDR2: SGHDN, FVKESK. The CDR3 is made up of 14 amino acids. The CDR3 coding sequence is TGTGCCAGCAGCCAAGATCGCGGCAGACCTATTCAGTACTTC. It yields the protein CASSQDRGRPIQYF.

The rearrangement uses TRBV11-2 and TRBJ1-1; no clear D gene. In germline, CDR1 is SGHAT, CDR2 FQNNGV. CDR3 size: 12 residues. The ends were cut back, 6 bases at V and 3 bases at J, with 8 bases in the middle. CDR3 residues: CASRSDYTEAFF. The CDR3 DNA reads as TGTGCCAGCAGATCGGATTACACTGAAGCTTTCTTT. Together with reference TRBV11-2 and TRBJ1-1, the CDR3 gives the full variable domain: EAGVAQSPRYKIIEKRQSVAFWCNPISGHATLYWYQQILGQGPKLLIQFQNNGVVDDSQLPKDRFSAERLKGVDSTLKIQPAKLEDSAVYLCASRSDYTEAFFGQGTRLTVV.